This T cell receptor beta chain was recorded in a study of T cell changes during pregnancy in multiple sclerosis. There are 14 residues in the CDR3. With 7 bases removed from V and 2 bases from J, the gap between germline ends came to 14 bases. Germline CDR1 reads SNHLY; CDR2 reads FYNNEI. Clones were sequenced by immunoSEQ multiplex PCR, and TCRdb holds only the in-frame ones, with some missing. The table records more than 35,000 clones, 94% of them present only once. The receptor was isolated from a female donor with multiple sclerosis, enrolled in a pregnancy study. Source: CD4+ T cells from peripheral blood mononuclear cells, taken in the second trimester of pregnancy. The chain links TRBV2 to TRBJ2-5; D might be TRBD2 (6 bases). CDR3 sequence (DNA): TGTGCCAGCAATCGAGCGGGCGGTCAAGAGACCCAGTACTTC. Its translation: CASNRAGGQETQYF. Full variable domain (remainder filled in from reference TRBV2 and TRBJ2-5): EPEVTQTPSHQVTQMGQEVILRCVPISNHLYFYWYRQILGQKVEFLVSFYNNEISEKSEIFDDQFSVERPDGSNFTLKIRSTKLEDSAMYFCASNRAGGQETQYFGPGTRLLVL.